Below, 14 T cell receptor beta chains from the same sample are listed, as sequenced in a study of post-analysis software for immune sequencing data. These receptors' targets are unknown. Unique molecular identifiers tagged the TCR beta cDNA libraries. MiXCR was run by TCRdb on the PCR reads, yielding one entry per CDR3 protein. Of about half a million distinct CDR3 sequences listed, about a third are singletons. General study results and limits: Patients used about five TRBV segments, including TRBV5-6, TRBV5-1 and TRBV20-1, more often than controls.

The specimen was blood. The receptor source for this set is a girl aged 2-17 years with multiple sclerosis.

This clonotype was detected only a few times. The CDR3 DNA is TGTGCCAGCGGCGGTGGGGGGAATTACGAGCAGTACTTC. Translation: CASGGGGNYEQYF. The chain recombines TRBV7-2 with TRBJ2-7; D may be TRBD2 (6 bases). CDR1 is SGHTA and CDR2 is FQGNSA in the germline V gene. CDR3 length: 13 amino acids. Trimming left V 8 bases short and J 4 bases short, with 15 bases between.

The V call is TRBV20-1, the J call TRBJ2-4; D unclear. The CDR3 contains 13 residues. The V end lost 2 bases, the J end lost 0 bases, and 5 bases lay between the germline ends. Germline CDR1 DFQATT, CDR2 SNEGSKA (reference sequence). The CDR3 loop reads CSARRVAKNIQYF. DNA of the CDR3: TGCAGTGCTAGAAGGGTAGCCAAAAACATTCAGTACTTC.

This clonotype was seen only once. Mismatch with germline at one junction end may stem from a read error. V and J are TRBV4-2 and TRBJ1-3; a possible D gene is TRBD1 (6 bases). Germline values: CDR1 LGHNA, CDR2 YNFKEQ. CDR3 length: 15 amino acids. This CDR3 reads CASSPRTARGSTIYF. The CDR3 DNA sequence: TGTGCCAGCAGCCCCCGGACAGCAAGAGGAAGCACCATATATTTT.

There are a few counts of this clonotype. The chain joins TRBV18 to TRBJ2-6, with no clear D. The CDR3 extends over 17 amino acids. V lost 4 bases to trimming and J lost 0 bases, with 13 bases between them. Looked up from germline, CDR1 is KGHSH and CDR2 is LQKENI. The CDR3 protein is CASSLTALASGANVLTF. The DNA for the CDR3 is TGTGCCAGCTCACTGACCGCGTTAGCCTCTGGGGCCAACGTCCTGACTTTC.

The V call is TRBV7-9, the J call TRBJ2-2, with a possible D match to TRBD2 (6 bases). The V end was cut by 5 bases, the J end by 5 bases, with 24 bases between. CDR3 size: 18 residues. The germline gives CDR1 SEHNR, CDR2 FQNEAQ (reference sequence). CDR3 sequence reads: CASSASRDGAEGTGELFF. CDR3 coding DNA: TGTGCCAGCAGCGCGTCGAGGGACGGAGCGGAGGGGACCGGGGAGCTGTTTTTT.

In its sample, this clonotype was seen many times. V is TRBV6-6 and J is TRBJ2-1; 8 bases align to TRBD2. Germline values: CDR1 MNHNY, CDR2 SVGAGI (reference sequence). This CDR3 is built from 15 residues. Trimming at V came to 5 bases and at J to 9 bases, leaving 12 bases not matched to a gene. The CDR3 reads CASSDRGGGLGEQFF. The CDR3 DNA follows: TGTGCCAGCAGTGATCGGGGGGGCGGCTTGGGTGAGCAGTTCTTC.

The CDR3 coding sequence is TGCAGTGCTAGAAACCCCCGGACAGGTGGAGAGACCCAGTACTTC. Protein product: CSARNPRTGGETQYF. The chain has TRBV20-1 and TRBJ2-5; 7 nucleotides line up with TRBD1. Germline CDR1 and CDR2: DFQATT and SNEGSKA (reference sequence). This CDR3 has 15 residues. The trim removed 2 bases at V and 4 bases at J, leaving 10 bases unmatched.

This clonotype has just a few counts. The J gene is TRBJ2-1, the V gene TRBV18; TRBD2 might be the D (5 bases). V lost 3 bases to trimming and J lost 5 bases, with 14 bases between them. Germline values: CDR1 KGHSH, CDR2 LQKENI. CDR3 size: 15 residues. DNA of the CDR3: TGTGCCAGCTCACCTCTACTCCGGGAAGACAATGAGCAGTTCTTC. Translating gives CASSPLLREDNEQFF.

The V and J genes are TRBV4-1 and TRBJ2-2; D may be TRBD2 (6 bases). With 1 base removed from V and 6 bases from J, the gap between germline ends came to 18 bases. CDR3 length equals 17 residues. Germline V lookup: CDR1 MGHRA, CDR2 YSYEKL. This CDR3 is CASSQARGLKPAGELFF. Written as DNA, the CDR3 is TGCGCCAGCAGCCAAGCGAGAGGACTAAAACCAGCCGGGGAGCTGTTTTTT.

This clonotype was seen a few times. This chain links TRBV2 with TRBJ2-4, with D tentatively TRBD2 (6 bases). The ends were cut back, 10 bases at V and 3 bases at J, with 19 bases in the middle. The CDR3 sequence is 15 residues long. Germline CDR1 is SNHLY and CDR2 is FYNNEI. The CDR3 DNA sequence: TGTGCCACCACATTGAAGGGACTCGGCAAAAACATTCAGTACTTC. Its translation: CATTLKGLGKNIQYF.

This clonotype has ten or more counts. The V call is TRBV20-1, the J call TRBJ2-7; 7 bases agree with TRBD1. From germline, CDR1 is DFQATT and CDR2 SNEGSKA (reference sequence). Trimming took 3 bases from V and 0 from J; bases not matched to a gene: 5. This CDR3 has 14 amino acids. The CDR3 DNA reads TGCAGTGCTAGCAGGGACAGCAGCTCCTACGAGCAGTACTTC. It translates to CSASRDSSSYEQYF.

The chain uses TRBV6-6 and TRBJ2-3; 7 bases align to TRBD2. V dropped 2 bases and J dropped 1; count of bases not matched to a gene: 6. The CDR3 extends over 16 amino acids. CDR1 is MNHNY, CDR2 SVGAGI, per germline (reference sequence). The CDR3 region is CASSYESGARTDTQYF. CDR3 sequence (DNA): TGTGCCAGCAGTTACGAAAGCGGGGCCCGCACAGATACGCAGTATTTT.

This chain joins TRBV6-5 and TRBJ2-3, with D uncertain. This CDR3 contains 14 residues. Trimming removed 2 bases at V and 8 bases at J, with 14 bases between. Germline assignment: CDR1 MNHEY and CDR2 SVGAGI. The CDR3 reads CASSYVGPGRTQYF. CDR3 bases: TGTGCCAGCAGTTACGTCGGGCCCGGCCGTACGCAGTATTTT.

V and J are TRBV7-9 and TRBJ2-1; tentatively, D is TRBD1 (6 bases). Between the trimmed V and J ends, which lost 7 bases and 5 bases, there was a span of 15 bases. The CDR3 is 14 amino acids. Germline V gene lookup returns CDR1 SEHNR and CDR2 FQNEAQ (reference sequence). CDR3 in DNA: TGTGCCAGCACCAAATCGACAGGTAACAATGAGCAGTTCTTC. Translated, it gives CASTKSTGNNEQFF.